The subject of this entry is one TCR beta chain. Its antigen is unidentified. CDR1 and CDR2 from the germline V gene are GTSNPN and SVGIG (reference sequence). V shed 2 bases and J 5 bases; nucleotides not matched to a gene: 9. There are 16 residues in the CDR3. These data belong to a study of chemoradiotherapy in HPV16-positive cancers. Overall study context: Functional T-cell assays on a couple of HPV16-positive patients' cells defined candidate HPV-specific clones and common TCR motifs. Points from the study as a whole: Only a couple of HPV16-positive patients supplied the functional HPV-specificity definition. Candidate HPV-specific clones and E7-related TCR motifs grew in tumor during treatment. For HPV16-positive patients, expanding HPV-responsive T cells associated with longer recurrence-free survival.

The method was immunoSEQ multiplex PCR; TCRdb's version includes in-frame clones alone and lacks a portion of them. This table has 15,000 to 20,000 clones, roughly 90% appearing once. The source is a human donor with HPV-associated anogenital cancer. Material: blood, obtained from a patient who underwent chemoradiotherapy. The rearrangement uses TRBV30 and TRBJ2-2; 9 positions agree with TRBD2. This chain's CDR3 is CAWSPPGSGGTGELFF. In DNA form, the CDR3 reads TGTGCCTGGAGTCCGCCGGGGAGCGGGGGGACCGGGGAGCTGTTTTTT.